The 32 T cell receptor beta chains in this list originate from one sample, sequenced in a study of T cell responses to AZD1222 COVID-19 vaccine. Sequencing was performed with immunoSEQ multiplex PCR; in TCRdb, only in-frame clones are kept and a portion is missing. The table lists some 150,000 clones, roughly 88% of them singletons. This specimen consisted of peripheral blood, obtained on day 0 of MenACWY control vaccination. Receptors were obtained from an adult in good health.

The chain recombines TRBV11-3 with TRBJ1-2; no reliable D call. The germline V gene encodes CDR1 SGHNT and CDR2 YENEEA. The CDR3 is 13 residues long. Trimming stripped 1 base from V and 1 base from J, with 4 bases between. CDR3 bases: TGTGCCAGCAGCTTAGGGGTTAACTATGGCTACACCTTC. Protein: CASSLGVNYGYTF. Filled out from reference TRBV11-3 and TRBJ1-2, the complete variable domain reads EAGVVQSPRYKIIEKKQPVAFWCNPISGHNTLYWYLQNLGQGPELLIRYENEEAVDDSQLPKDRFSAERLKGVDSTLKIQPAELGDSAVYLCASSLGVNYGYTFGSGTRLTVV.

The chain uses TRBV5-1 and TRBJ1-2; the D is unclear. This CDR3 spans 14 amino acids. The V end lost 7 bases, the J end lost 8 bases, and 21 bases lay between the germline ends. Germline V gene lookup returns CDR1 SGHRS and CDR2 YFSETQ. CDR3 in amino acids: CASSEASASWGYTF. CDR3 in DNA: TGCGCCAGCTCCGAGGCGTCAGCCTCCTGGGGCTACACCTTC.

The V gene is TRBV5-6, the J gene TRBJ1-2, with D tentatively TRBD1 (5 bases). CDR3 length: 15 residues. Germline V gene sequence: CDR1 SGHDT, CDR2 YYEEEE. The ends were cut back, 1 base at V and 4 bases at J, with 14 bases in the middle. The CDR3 DNA follows: TGTGCCAGCAGCTTGTGGGCAGGGAAGGGCTATGGCTACACCTTC. Protein product: CASSLWAGKGYGYTF.

This clone is a singleton in its sample. V is TRBV9 and J is TRBJ1-1; no definite D call. V was cut by 4 bases and J by 1 base, with 11 bases left in between. Germline V gene data show CDR1 as SGDLS and CDR2 as YYNGEE. The CDR3 spans 14 residues. CDR3 sequence (DNA): TGTGCCAGCAGCAAAATAGACGGGAACACTGAAGCTTTCTTT. Amino acid sequence: CASSKIDGNTEAFF.

The genes are TRBV5-6 and TRBJ1-5, with a weak D call TRBD1 (5 bases). CDR1 is SGHDT and CDR2 is YYEEEE in the germline V gene. The length of the CDR3 is 15 residues. Deletions cut 8 bases from V and 2 bases from J, with 17 bases between. CDR3 in DNA: TGTGCCAGTAGTACATGGGGGTGGGGCAATCAGCCCCAGCATTTT. It translates to CASSTWGWGNQPQHF.

The chain carries TRBV4-2 and TRBJ2-7, with TRBD1 as a possible D gene (5 bases). The CDR3 is 13 amino acids. V dropped 8 bases and J dropped 3 bases, with 14 bases sitting between them. CDR1 is LGHNA and CDR2 is YNFKEQ in the germline V gene. CDR3: CASFDSKNYEQYF. Written as DNA, the CDR3 is TGTGCCAGCTTTGACAGTAAGAACTACGAGCAGTACTTC.

The chain employs TRBV6-5 and TRBJ1-2, with 11 bases fitting TRBD1. Looked up from germline, CDR1 is MNHEY and CDR2 is SVGAGI. The CDR3 runs 14 residues. The J segment lost 5 bases and the V segment lost 6 bases, leaving 5 bases of the junction unmatched. The CDR3 region has the DNA TGTGCCAGCAGACGGACAGGGGGCTTTTATGGCTACACCTTC. It translates to CASRRTGGFYGYTF.

This rearrangement joins TRBV7-9 to TRBJ2-7, with 10 positions matching TRBD1. CDR1 SEHNR and CDR2 FQNEAQ come from the germline V gene (reference sequence). The V and J ends lost 5 bases and 5 bases, in that order; junction bases with no gene match: 9. The CDR3 sequence is 15 residues long. The CDR3 loop is CASSIGQGVIDEQYF. The CDR3 DNA is TGTGCCAGCAGCATCGGACAGGGGGTTATCGACGAGCAGTACTTC.

The chain combines TRBV19 with TRBJ1-1; 7 positions agree with TRBD1. The CDR3 is made up of 13 amino acids. Germline V CDR1 and CDR2: LNHDA, SQIVND (reference sequence). V was clipped by 11 bases and J by 1 base; unmatched bases: 7. CDR3 amino acids: CAGRQGRNTEAFF. The CDR3 DNA is TGTGCCGGAAGACAGGGCCGGAACACTGAAGCTTTCTTT.

This clone appeared a few times. This rearrangement joins TRBV7-2 to TRBJ1-1; no firm D call. CDR3 length: 13 residues. Trimming pared 0 bases from V and 5 bases from J, leaving 7 bases between. Germline V CDR1 and CDR2: SGHTA, FQGNSA. The CDR3 sequence is CASSLAIRTEAFF. In DNA, the CDR3 is TGTGCCAGCAGCTTAGCCATCCGGACTGAAGCTTTCTTT.

This chain connects TRBV19 to TRBJ2-1; 8 bases line up with TRBD2. The CDR3 extends over 15 amino acids. CDR1 LNHDA and CDR2 SQIVND come from the germline V gene (reference sequence). Trimming at V came to 6 bases and at J to 2 bases, leaving 6 bases not matched to a gene. The CDR3 DNA is TGTGCCAGTAGCGACTCGGGACTAGCCTACAATGAGCAGTTCTTC. Translating gives CASSDSGLAYNEQFF.

The chain employs TRBV11-2 and TRBJ2-1, with D unclear. This CDR3 has 11 amino acids. CDR1 is SGHAT, CDR2 FQNNGV, per germline. V lost 2 bases and J lost 9, with 5 bases in between. CDR3 DNA: TGTGCCAGCAGCTTAAGGCTTGAGCAGTTCTTC. Protein: CASSLRLEQFF.

This sequence joins TRBV2 and TRBJ1-1; D may be TRBD1 (6 bases). The germline V gene encodes CDR1 SNHLY and CDR2 FYNNEI. The CDR3 has 12 residues. V was pared by 7 bases and J by 8 bases, with 14 bases between. The CDR3 is CASMGRGREAFF. CDR3 DNA sequence: TGTGCCAGCATGGGCAGGGGTAGAGAAGCTTTCTTT.

The chain combines TRBV4-3 with TRBJ2-7, with unresolved D. This CDR3 is 13 amino acids long. V was trimmed by 1 base and J by 4 bases, leaving 8 bases between them. Germline-derived CDR1 and CDR2 are LGHNA and YSLEER. In nucleotides, the CDR3 is TGCGCCAGCAGCCAAGGGAAAGGATACGAGCAGTACTTC. Amino acid sequence: CASSQGKGYEQYF.

This clone was detected ten times or more. The V call is TRBV4-2, the J call TRBJ1-2; maybe TRBD1 (6 bases). V was trimmed by 3 bases and J by 2 bases, leaving 16 bases between them. The germline V gene has CDR1 LGHNA and CDR2 YNFKEQ. CDR3 length: 16 amino acids. The CDR3 DNA follows: TGTGCCAGCAGCCACGTACTGCGGACAGCCAACTATGGCTACACCTTC. It specifies CASSHVLRTANYGYTF.

The CDR3 nucleotides are TGTGCCATCAGTGAGAGACAGGGGCGGGCTGGCTACACCTTC. Its translation is CAISERQGRAGYTF. The genes are TRBV10-3 and TRBJ1-2; 8 bases map to TRBD1. Germline assignment: CDR1 ENHRY and CDR2 SYGVKD. V lost 2 bases and J lost 7; bases outside the gene matches: 6. The CDR3 is 14 amino acids.

V usage is TRBV30 and J usage is TRBJ2-7, with D tentatively TRBD2 (6 bases). The CDR3 has 11 residues. V was trimmed by 3 bases and J by 9 bases, leaving 12 bases between them. Per germline, CDR1 GTSNPN and CDR2 SVGIG (reference sequence). The CDR3 reads CAWSVGGTQYF. The CDR3 DNA sequence: TGTGCCTGGAGCGTTGGGGGGACGCAGTACTTC.

The chain recombines TRBV5-1 with TRBJ1-1, with D unclear. Trimming shortened V by 0 bases and J by 11 bases, and 17 bases separated the two germline ends. The germline V gene has CDR1 SGHRS and CDR2 YFSETQ. This CDR3 comprises 14 residues. The CDR3 protein is CASSLATGKVTAFF. The CDR3 DNA reads TGCGCCAGCAGCTTGGCTACCGGGAAGGTTACCGCTTTCTTT.

The gene calls are TRBV9 and TRBJ1-6; no definite D call. V gave up 4 bases and J gave up 10 bases, with 18 bases separating them. Germline V gene data show CDR1 as SGDLS and CDR2 as YYNGEE. This CDR3 has 15 amino acids. CDR3 in amino acids: CASSPEQYLWSPLHF. The CDR3 DNA reads as TGTGCCAGCAGCCCAGAACAGTATCTCTGGTCACCCCTCCACTTT.

The chain is built from TRBV11-3 and TRBJ2-7; 9 bases match TRBD1. The length of the CDR3 is 15 residues. Germline-derived CDR1 and CDR2 are SGHNT and YENEEA. Trimming cost V 5 bases and J 3 bases; bases outside gene matches: 8. CDR3 amino acids: CASSPRTGEGYEQYF. DNA for the CDR3: TGTGCCAGCAGCCCCCGGACAGGGGAGGGCTACGAGCAGTACTTC.

This clone showed up just once. V gene TRBV7-2 combines with J gene TRBJ2-1; D gene uncertain. Trimming stripped 3 bases from V and 7 bases from J, with 13 bases between. The CDR3 runs 14 residues. Germline V lookup: CDR1 SGHTA, CDR2 FQGNSA. The CDR3 nucleotides are TGTGCCAGCAGCTTCTTGGCTCTTGGGAATGAGCAGTTCTTC. This codes for CASSFLALGNEQFF. The entire variable domain, with the rest obtained from reference TRBV7-2 and TRBJ2-1, is as follows: GAGVSQSPSNKVTEKGKDVELRCDPISGHTALYWYRQSLGQGLEFLIYFQGNSAPDKSGLPSDRFSAERTGGSVSTLTIQRTQQEDSAVYLCASSFLALGNEQFFGPGTRLTVL.

The V and J genes are TRBV29-1 and TRBJ2-7; a possible D gene is TRBD1 (6 bases). Trimming took 7 bases from V and 4 from J, leaving 29 bases between them. Per germline, CDR1 SQVTM and CDR2 ANQGSEA. This CDR3 has 17 amino acids. In DNA form, the CDR3 reads TGCAGCGCCCAGCACTTCACAGGGTCTCTGATAAGGTACGAGCAGTACTTC. Protein product: CSAQHFTGSLIRYEQYF.

This chain uses TRBV11-3 with TRBJ1-1; possible D gene TRBD1, 5 bases. The CDR3 consists of 13 residues. From germline, CDR1 is SGHNT and CDR2 YENEEA. The V and J ends lost 1 base and 4 bases respectively, with 7 bases between them. The CDR3 loop is CASSLARATEAFF. CDR3 bases: TGTGCCAGCAGCTTAGCCAGGGCCACTGAAGCTTTCTTT.

This clone has more than one count but fewer than ten. The chain combines TRBV19 with TRBJ1-1; the D gene is possibly TRBD1 (5 bases). CDR1 and CDR2 from the germline V gene are LNHDA and SQIVND (reference sequence). This CDR3 is built from 13 residues. Trimming left V 5 bases short and J 5 bases short, with 12 bases between. In DNA, the CDR3 is TGTGCCAGTAGTGTCCAGCAGGGTACTGAAGCTTTCTTT. It specifies CASSVQQGTEAFF.

V usage is TRBV7-9 and J usage is TRBJ1-1; TRBD1 matches at 7 bases. CDR3 length: 13 amino acids. Germline assignment: CDR1 SEHNR and CDR2 FQNEAQ (reference sequence). Germline trimming cut 0 bases from V and 5 bases from J; bases unmatched to any gene: 0. CDR3 nucleotides: TGTGCCAGCAGCTTAGCGGGACAGACTGAAGCTTTCTTT. As protein: CASSLAGQTEAFF.

This clone occurred once. This sequence joins TRBV5-8 and TRBJ1-6; D ambiguous. V was pared by 1 base and J by 0 bases, with 11 bases between. This CDR3 is built from 17 residues. Looked up from germline, CDR1 is SGHTS and CDR2 is YDEGEE. The CDR3 loop is CASSLTGSASYNSPLHF. CDR3 in DNA: TGTGCCAGCAGCTTGACCGGATCCGCCTCCTATAATTCACCCCTCCACTTT.

The rearrangement links TRBV5-1 to TRBJ2-5; no reliable D call. The germline V gene has CDR1 SGHRS and CDR2 YFSETQ. The CDR3 sequence is 15 residues long. V lost 0 bases and J 2 bases, leaving 11 bases between the germline ends. The CDR3 nucleotides are TGCGCCAGCAGCTTGGTTTCAGTCTTTCAAGAGACCCAGTACTTC. Translating gives CASSLVSVFQETQYF.

This clone was detected once. The V and J genes are TRBV5-4 and TRBJ1-5; D unresolved. CDR1 and CDR2 (germline): SGHNT, YYREEE (reference sequence). The CDR3 loop spans 12 amino acids. V shed 2 bases and J shed 7 bases, with 7 bases lying between them. The CDR3 bases are TGTGCCAGCAGCTTAAGAGGACAGCCCCAGCATTTT. Protein sequence: CASSLRGQPQHF.

This clone appeared once. The chain uses TRBV4-1 and TRBJ2-7, with 10 nucleotides matching TRBD2. The CDR3 spans 16 residues. Germline lookup yields CDR1 MGHRA and CDR2 YSYEKL. V shed 1 base, J shed 5 bases, and the junction held 8 bases outside the gene matches. CDR3 coding DNA: TGCGCCAGCAGCCAAGCGCTAGCGGGAGTCCTCCACGAGCAGTACTTC. Its translation is CASSQALAGVLHEQYF.

The V and J genes are TRBV4-2 and TRBJ1-2, with D unclear. This CDR3 has 13 residues. Trimming took 3 bases from V and 7 from J, leaving 12 bases between them. The germline CDR1 and CDR2 sequences are LGHNA and YNFKEQ. This CDR3 reads CASSHSPGVGYTF. Written as DNA, the CDR3 is TGTGCCAGCAGCCACTCCCCCGGGGTTGGCTACACCTTC.

The genes are TRBV5-1 and TRBJ2-1; D is unresolved. The CDR3 totals 13 residues. The V gene lost 0 bases and the J gene lost 4 bases, with 5 bases spanning the gap. The germline V gene has CDR1 SGHRS and CDR2 YFSETQ. The CDR3 bases are TGCGCCAGCAGCTTGGATGGATACAATGAGCAGTTCTTC. Its translation: CASSLDGYNEQFF.

The CDR3 DNA follows: TGTGCCACCAGTGGGCGGGGACAGAACTATGGCTACACCTTC. It is translated as CATSGRGQNYGYTF. This chain uses TRBV24-1 with TRBJ1-2; 7 nucleotides line up with TRBD1. This CDR3 spans 14 amino acids. The V gene's germline CDR1 is KGHDR and CDR2 SFDVKD. V lost 5 bases and J lost 2; bases outside the gene matches: 4.